These T cell receptor beta chains were read from a single sample in a study of human T cells and chemical hapten exposure. TCRdb reanalysed the RACE reads using MiXCR and keeps one entry per CDR3 protein. The sample records approximately 110,000 distinct CDR3 sequences, approximately 10% being singletons. This specimen was whole blood, taken in connection with sensitization to the hapten diphenylcyclopropenone (DPC). These receptors were taken from a woman aged 40-49 years with alopecia areata. Some clones in this sample may be carry-over from other donors' samples. Each CDR3 is given with its conserved first and last residue. Fields, in order: V gene, D gene, J gene, clone size, CDR3 protein, CDR3 DNA. D genes are given only for firm matches. For some rows the clone size is stated as once, few or many, or as a class when expanded; others skip it.

TRBV19	.	TRBJ2-1	.	CASSIGGSYNEQFF	TGTGCCAGTAGTATAGGGGGTTCCTACAATGAGCAGTTCTTC
TRBV2	.	TRBJ2-1	.	CASSADRFSNEQFF	TGTGCCAGCAGCGCAGACAGGTTCAGCAATGAGCAGTTCTTC
TRBV4-3	.	TRBJ2-5	.	CASSLMGPSGTQYF	TGCGCCAGCAGCCTCATGGGGCCTTCCGGGACCCAGTACTTC
TRBV6-5	.	TRBJ1-5	many	CASSYSTWGQPQHF	TGTGCCAGCAGTTACTCGACTTGGGGTCAGCCCCAGCATTTT
TRBV10-1	.	TRBJ2-5	.	CASSESSGRETQYF	TGCGCCAGCAGTGAGTCGTCGGGGAGAGAGACCCAGTACTTC
TRBV18	.	TRBJ1-1	few	CASSQEWGTEAFF	TGTGCCAGCTCACAAGAGTGGGGGACTGAAGCTTTCTTT
TRBV24-1	.	TRBJ2-6	many	CATSGISGANVLTF	TGTGCCACCAGTGGAATCTCTGGGGCCAACGTCCTGACTTTC
TRBV20-1	TRBD1	TRBJ1-1	few	CSARGQGGTEAFF	TGCAGTGCTAGAGGACAGGGGGGTACTGAAGCTTTCTTT
TRBV7-2	TRBD2	TRBJ2-5	many	CASGGGQETQYF	TGTGCCAGCGGGGGGGGCCAAGAGACCCAGTACTTC
TRBV4-1	TRBD1	TRBJ2-7	many	CASSHAPGPSRRGYEQYF	TGCGCCAGCAGCCATGCCCCAGGACCTTCCCGCAGGGGGTACGAGCAGTACTTC
TRBV2	TRBD1	TRBJ2-7	many	CASSRDRAYEQYF	TGTGCCAGCAGTCGGGACAGGGCCTACGAGCAGTACTTC
TRBV10-3	TRBD2	TRBJ2-1	.	CAISESVLAGEGNEQFF	TGTGCCATCAGTGAGTCGGTGTTGGCGGGGGAAGGGAATGAGCAGTTCTTC
TRBV15	TRBD1	TRBJ2-1	many	CATTGTGSYNEQFF	TGTGCCACCACCGGGACAGGGAGCTACAATGAGCAGTTCTTC
TRBV6-5	.	TRBJ1-4	few	CASSSVNEKLFF	TGTGCCAGCAGTTCCGTTAATGAAAAACTGTTTTTT
TRBV7-3	TRBD1	TRBJ2-1	.	CASSILPGQGVNEQFF	TGTGCCAGCAGCATACTCCCGGGACAGGGGGTCAATGAGCAGTTCTTC
TRBV12-3/TRBV12-4	TRBD1	TRBJ1-5	few	CASSLDRGGGGQPQHF	TGTGCCAGCAGTTTAGACAGGGGGGGCGGTGGACAGCCCCAGCATTTT
TRBV9	.	TRBJ1-2	few	CASSVEQGRGNGYTF	TGTGCCAGCAGCGTGGAACAGGGAAGGGGGAATGGCTACACCTTC
TRBV9	TRBD1	TRBJ1-4	few	CASSPRVGTGPTNEKLFF	TGTGCCAGCAGCCCGCGGGTGGGGACAGGGCCAACTAATGAAAAACTGTTTTTT
TRBV4-1	.	TRBJ1-2	.	CASSQGGYSYGYTF	TGCGCCAGCAGCCAAGGAGGATATAGCTATGGCTACACCTTC
TRBV25-1	TRBD1	TRBJ2-5	.	CASSEPDRERETQYF	TGTGCCAGCAGTGAACCGGACAGGGAAAGGGAGACCCAGTACTTC
TRBV13	.	TRBJ2-1	few	CASSSGTSLNNEQFF	TGTGCCAGCAGCTCCGGGACCTCCCTGAACAATGAGCAGTTCTTC
TRBV7-9	TRBD1	TRBJ1-1	many	CASSGQGEVTEAFF	TGTGCCAGCAGCGGACAGGGGGAGGTCACTGAAGCTTTCTTT
TRBV27	TRBD1	TRBJ2-7	many	CASVDRVTYEQYF	TGTGCCAGCGTCGACAGGGTGACCTACGAGCAGTACTTC
TRBV7-6	.	TRBJ1-5	many	CASSLTGDSNQPQHF	TGTGCCAGCAGCTTGACCGGGGACAGCAATCAGCCCCAGCATTTT
TRBV28	TRBD1	TRBJ2-1	many	CASFQGQRYNEQFF	TGTGCCAGCTTCCAGGGACAGAGGTACAATGAGCAGTTCTTC
TRBV20-1	.	TRBJ2-1	.	CSAPTRQGTIYNEQFF	TGCAGTGCCCCAACCCGACAGGGGACTATCTACAATGAGCAGTTCTTC
TRBV4-1	TRBD1	TRBJ2-7	.	CASSRTGTDSYEQYF	TGCGCCAGCAGCCGAACCGGGACAGACTCCTACGAGCAGTACTTC
TRBV6-5	TRBD1	TRBJ1-1	few	CASRRDSVVTEAFF	TGTGCCAGCAGGCGGGACAGCGTGGTCACTGAAGCTTTCTTT
TRBV2	.	TRBJ2-7	few	CASTPRIYEQYF	TGTGCCAGCACTCCTCGCATCTACGAGCAGTACTTC
TRBV20-1	TRBD1	TRBJ1-5	few	CSASRGGGQPQHF	TGCAGTGCTAGCAGGGGGGGAGGTCAGCCCCAGCATTTT
TRBV11-2	.	TRBJ2-7	.	CASSKHRVDSSYEQYF	TGTGCCAGCAGCAAGCATAGGGTGGATAGCTCCTACGAGCAGTACTTC
TRBV5-6	.	TRBJ2-1	many	CASAPSSDGFSYNEQFF	TGTGCCAGCGCCCCAAGCTCGGACGGATTCTCCTACAATGAGCAGTTCTTC
TRBV18	.	TRBJ1-5	many	CASAGDNLSNQPQHF	TGTGCCAGCGCCGGGGACAACCTTAGCAATCAGCCCCAGCATTTT
TRBV20-1	.	TRBJ2-1	many	CSARWPFDNEQFF	TGCAGTGCTAGGTGGCCCTTTGACAATGAGCAGTTCTTC
TRBV3-1	.	TRBJ2-3	few	CASSLKGQDTQYF	TGTGCCAGCAGCCTAAAAGGCCAGGATACGCAGTATTTT
TRBV7-9	.	TRBJ2-1	.	CASSSPAVGSSYNEQFF	TGTGCCAGCAGCTCCCCCGCGGTAGGGAGCTCCTACAATGAGCAGTTCTTC
TRBV20-1	TRBD1	TRBJ1-6	.	CSARGQGAGNSPLHF	TGCAGTGCTAGGGGACAGGGGGCAGGTAATTCACCCCTCCACTTT
TRBV30	.	TRBJ2-1	few	CAWQRGDYNEQFF	TGTGCCTGGCAGAGGGGGGACTACAATGAGCAGTTCTTC
TRBV6-6	.	TRBJ2-3	many	CASSWQRLSTDTQYF	TGTGCCAGCAGTTGGCAACGGCTCAGCACAGATACGCAGTATTTT
TRBV6-5	TRBD2	TRBJ2-7	.	CASTPGLAGIYEQYF	TGTGCCAGCACCCCGGGACTAGCGGGGATTTACGAGCAGTACTTC
TRBV29-1	.	TRBJ2-7	few	CSVGMQYEQYF	TGCAGCGTTGGGATGCAGTACGAGCAGTACTTC
TRBV18	.	TRBJ2-2	few	CASSPGIDTGELFF	TGTGCCAGCTCACCAGGGATTGACACCGGGGAGCTGTTTTTT
TRBV7-6	.	TRBJ1-5	many	CASSLAQGGQPQHF	TGTGCCAGCAGCTTAGCACAGGGCGGTCAGCCCCAGCATTTT